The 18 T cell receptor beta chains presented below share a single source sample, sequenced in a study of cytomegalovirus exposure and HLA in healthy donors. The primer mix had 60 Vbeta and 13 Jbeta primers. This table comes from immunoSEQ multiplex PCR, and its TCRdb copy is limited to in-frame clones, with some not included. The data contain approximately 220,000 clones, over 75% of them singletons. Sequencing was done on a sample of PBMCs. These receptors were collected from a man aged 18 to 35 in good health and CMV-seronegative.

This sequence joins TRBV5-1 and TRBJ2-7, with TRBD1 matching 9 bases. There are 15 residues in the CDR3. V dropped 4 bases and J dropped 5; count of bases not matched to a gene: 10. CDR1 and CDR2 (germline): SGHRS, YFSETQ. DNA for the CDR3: TGCGCCAGCAGCATACTTACCGGACAGGGGAACGAGCAGTACTTC. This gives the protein CASSILTGQGNEQYF.

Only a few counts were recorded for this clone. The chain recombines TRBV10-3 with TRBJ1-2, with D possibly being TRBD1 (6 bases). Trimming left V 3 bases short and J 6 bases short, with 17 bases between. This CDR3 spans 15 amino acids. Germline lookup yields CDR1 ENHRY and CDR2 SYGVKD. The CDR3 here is CAISDRGPKGDGYTF. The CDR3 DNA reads TGTGCCATCAGTGACAGGGGTCCTAAGGGCGATGGCTACACCTTC.

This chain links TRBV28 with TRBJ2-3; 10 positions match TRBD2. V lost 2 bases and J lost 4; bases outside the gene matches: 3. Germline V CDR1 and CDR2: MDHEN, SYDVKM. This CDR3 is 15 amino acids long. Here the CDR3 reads CASSLIAGGADTQYF. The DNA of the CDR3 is TGTGCCAGCAGTTTAATAGCGGGAGGAGCAGATACGCAGTATTTT.

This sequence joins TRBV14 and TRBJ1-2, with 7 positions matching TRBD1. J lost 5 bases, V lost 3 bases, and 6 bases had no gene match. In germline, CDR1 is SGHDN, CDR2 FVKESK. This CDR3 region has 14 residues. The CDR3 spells CASSQTGLRYGYTF. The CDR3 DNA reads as TGTGCCAGCAGCCAGACAGGGTTACGATATGGCTACACCTTC.

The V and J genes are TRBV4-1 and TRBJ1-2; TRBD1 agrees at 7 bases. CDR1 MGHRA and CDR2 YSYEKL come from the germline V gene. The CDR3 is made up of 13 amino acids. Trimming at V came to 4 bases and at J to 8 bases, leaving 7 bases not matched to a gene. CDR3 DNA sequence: TGCGCCAGCAGCCCAGACAGGGCGGGGGGCTACACCTTC. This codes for CASSPDRAGGYTF.

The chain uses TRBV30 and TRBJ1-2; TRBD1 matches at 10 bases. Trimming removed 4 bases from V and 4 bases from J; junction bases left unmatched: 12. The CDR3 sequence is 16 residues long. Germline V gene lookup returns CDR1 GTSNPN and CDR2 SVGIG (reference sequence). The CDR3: CAWMSRTGGHGYGYTF. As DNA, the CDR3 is TGTGCCTGGATGAGCCGGACAGGGGGGCATGGCTATGGCTACACCTTC.

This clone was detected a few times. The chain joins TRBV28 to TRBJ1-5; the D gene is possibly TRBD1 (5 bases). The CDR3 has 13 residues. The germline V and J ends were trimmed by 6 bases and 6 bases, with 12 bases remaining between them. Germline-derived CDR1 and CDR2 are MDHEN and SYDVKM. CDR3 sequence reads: CASSTGFSQPQHF. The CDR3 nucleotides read TGTGCCAGCAGCACAGGTTTCAGTCAGCCCCAGCATTTT.

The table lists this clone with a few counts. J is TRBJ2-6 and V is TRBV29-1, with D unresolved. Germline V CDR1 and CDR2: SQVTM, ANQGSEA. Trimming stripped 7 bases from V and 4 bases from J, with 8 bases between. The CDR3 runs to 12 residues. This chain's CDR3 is CSARGGANVLTF. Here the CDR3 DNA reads TGCAGCGCTCGCGGAGGGGCCAACGTCCTGACTTTC.

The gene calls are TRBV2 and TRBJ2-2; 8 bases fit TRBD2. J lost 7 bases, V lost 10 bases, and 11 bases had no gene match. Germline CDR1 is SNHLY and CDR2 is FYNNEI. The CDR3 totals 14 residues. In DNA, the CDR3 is TGTGCCACCCTAACGGGGGGGAATAACGGGGAGCTGTTTTTT. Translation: CATLTGGNNGELFF.

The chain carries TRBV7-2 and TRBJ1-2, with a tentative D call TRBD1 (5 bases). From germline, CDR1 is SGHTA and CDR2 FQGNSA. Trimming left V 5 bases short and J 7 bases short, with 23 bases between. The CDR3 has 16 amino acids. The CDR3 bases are TGTGCCAGCAGCACTTGGGGGGGGGACCGGGATGGTGGCTACACCTTC. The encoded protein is CASSTWGGDRDGGYTF.

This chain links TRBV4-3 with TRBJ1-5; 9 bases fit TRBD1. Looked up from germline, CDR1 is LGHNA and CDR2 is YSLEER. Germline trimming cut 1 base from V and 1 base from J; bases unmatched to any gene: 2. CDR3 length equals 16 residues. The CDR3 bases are TGCGCCAGCAGCCAAGGGACAGGGGAGAGCAATCAGCCCCAGCATTTT. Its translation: CASSQGTGESNQPQHF.

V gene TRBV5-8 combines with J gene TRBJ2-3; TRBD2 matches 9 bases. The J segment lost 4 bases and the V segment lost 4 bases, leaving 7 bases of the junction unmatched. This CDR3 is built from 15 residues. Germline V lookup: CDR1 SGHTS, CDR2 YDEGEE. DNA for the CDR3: TGTGCCAGCAGCCTAGGGACTAGCTCCCCAGATACGCAGTATTTT. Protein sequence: CASSLGTSSPDTQYF.

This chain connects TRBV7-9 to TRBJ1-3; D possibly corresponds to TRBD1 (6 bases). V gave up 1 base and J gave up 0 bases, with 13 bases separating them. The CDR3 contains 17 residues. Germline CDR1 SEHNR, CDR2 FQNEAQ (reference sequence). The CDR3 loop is CASSLVDRQPSGNTIYF. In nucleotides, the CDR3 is TGTGCCAGCAGCTTAGTGGACAGACAGCCCTCTGGAAACACCATATATTTT.

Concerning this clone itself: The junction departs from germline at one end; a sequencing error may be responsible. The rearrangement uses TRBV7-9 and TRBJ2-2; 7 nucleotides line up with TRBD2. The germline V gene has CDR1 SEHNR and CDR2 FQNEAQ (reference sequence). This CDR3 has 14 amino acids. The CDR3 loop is CSSGALPNTGELFF. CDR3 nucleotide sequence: TGTTCCAGCGGGGCTCTCCCGAACACCGGGGAGCTGTTTTTT.

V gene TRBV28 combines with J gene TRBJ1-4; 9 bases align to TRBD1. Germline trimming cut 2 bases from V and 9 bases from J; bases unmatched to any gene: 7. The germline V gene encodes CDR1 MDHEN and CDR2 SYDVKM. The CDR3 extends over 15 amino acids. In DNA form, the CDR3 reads TGTGCCAGCAGTTTACCGACAGGGGGGGGACAAAAACTGTTTTTT. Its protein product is CASSLPTGGGQKLFF.

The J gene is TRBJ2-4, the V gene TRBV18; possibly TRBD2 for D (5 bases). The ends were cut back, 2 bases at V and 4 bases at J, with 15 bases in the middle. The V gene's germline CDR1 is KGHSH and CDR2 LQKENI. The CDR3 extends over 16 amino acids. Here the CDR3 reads CASSPVRDTGKNIQYF. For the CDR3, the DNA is TGTGCCAGCTCACCAGTAAGGGATACGGGGAAAAACATTCAGTACTTC.

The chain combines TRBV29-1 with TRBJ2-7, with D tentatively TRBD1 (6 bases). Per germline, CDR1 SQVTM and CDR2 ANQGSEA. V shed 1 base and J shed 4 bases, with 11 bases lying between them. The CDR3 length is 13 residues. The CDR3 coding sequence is TGCAGCGTTGAAGGGGGGCGCTATTACGAGCAGTACTTC. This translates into CSVEGGRYYEQYF.

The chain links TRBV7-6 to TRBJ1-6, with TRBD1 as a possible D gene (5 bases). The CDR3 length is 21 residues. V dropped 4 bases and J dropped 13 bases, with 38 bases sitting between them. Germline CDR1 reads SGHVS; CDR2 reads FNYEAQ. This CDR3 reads CASSSHRLPFPSSYNKDPLHF. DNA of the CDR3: TGTGCCAGCAGCTCCCACAGGCTACCTTTCCCCAGCTCCTATAATAAGGATCCCCTCCACTTT.